This T cell receptor (beta chain) was sequenced for a study of cytomegalovirus exposure and HLA in healthy donors. Here immunoSEQ multiplex PCR was the method, and the copy in TCRdb shows in-frame clones only, minus some. In the table there are roughly 260,000 clones, around 90% of which are singletons. This clone was observed a few times. Its antigen remains unknown. The CDR3 covers 14 residues. CDR1 and CDR2 from the germline V gene are SGHAT and FQNNGV. The V end was cut by 0 bases, the J end by 6 bases, with 12 bases between. General observations from the study: Researchers counted around 170 TCR beta chains as cytomegalovirus-associated. Most TCR sequences showed up rarely, but some public TCRs showed up in many donors.

Sequenced sample: PBMCs. This receptor was identified in a woman aged 18-35 years in good health and CMV-seronegative. The rearrangement uses TRBV11-2 and TRBJ2-7, with D possibly TRBD1 on 6 matching bases. The CDR3 nucleotides are TGTGCCAGCAGCTTAGATCTAGCAGGGGTCGAGCAGTACGTC. Encoded protein: CASSLDLAGVEQYV.